Following are 9 T cell receptor beta chains from one sample sequenced in a study of CD8 T cells in ankylosing spondylitis. Study-wide results and caveats: Characteristic of ankylosing spondylitis blood, it appeared, was a TCR beta motif comprising eight highly homologous variants.

TCRdb itself ran the 5' RACE reads through MiXCR, one entry per CDR3 protein. Here the sample spans fewer than 750,000 distinct CDR3 sequences, over 15% being singletons. These TCRs are of unknown antigen specificity. Input material: blood, either unsorted or a sorted T cell fraction (not recorded which). These receptor sequences come from a male donor with ankylosing spondylitis.

The CDR3 is CSASLGLPGDTQYF. As DNA, the CDR3 is TGCAGTGCTAGTTTGGGCCTCCCAGGGGATACGCAGTATTTT. V and J are TRBV20-1 and TRBJ2-3; D is perhaps TRBD1 (5 bases). Germline V gives CDR1 DFQATT, CDR2 SNEGSKA (reference sequence). There are 14 residues in the CDR3. V lost 3 bases and J 6 bases, leaving 16 bases between the germline ends.

This clonotype was seen ten or more times. V is TRBV29-1 and J is TRBJ2-1, with 12 bases matching TRBD2. Germline V gene sequence: CDR1 SQVTM, CDR2 ANQGSEA. The J segment lost 4 bases and the V segment lost 3 bases, leaving 1 base of the junction unmatched. The CDR3 is 14 residues long. In nucleotides, the CDR3 is TGCAGCGTTGAGACTAGCGGGGGATACAATGAGCAGTTCTTC. Translation gives CSVETSGGYNEQFF.

The genes are TRBV27 and TRBJ1-1; 9 bases match TRBD1. The CDR3 runs 13 residues. In germline, CDR1 is MNHEY, CDR2 SMNVEV (reference sequence). Trimming removed 4 bases from V and 6 bases from J; junction bases left unmatched: 3. The CDR3 nucleotides are TGTGCCAGCAGTTCGGACAGGGGCGCTGAAGCTTTCTTT. It yields the protein CASSSDRGAEAFF.

The chain joins TRBV4-2 to TRBJ1-2; 9 nucleotides match TRBD1. The CDR3 contains 15 residues. Unmatched junction bases numbered 6, after V lost 0 bases and J lost 7 bases. CDR1 is LGHNA and CDR2 is YNFKEQ in the germline V gene. The CDR3, as DNA: TGTGCCAGCAGCCAAGACTCGGGACAGGGTGGTGGCTACACCTTC. It translates to CASSQDSGQGGGYTF.

This clonotype came up many times. DNA of the CDR3: TGTGCCAGCAGCTTAGACCGGGGGAACAACTACAATGAGCAGTTCTTC. It is translated as CASSLDRGNNYNEQFF. The chain uses TRBV7-9 and TRBJ2-1; D may be TRBD2 (6 bases). Trimming stripped 1 base from V and 3 bases from J, with 13 bases between. Per germline, CDR1 SEHNR and CDR2 FQNEAQ (reference sequence). There are 16 residues in the CDR3.

J is TRBJ2-1 and V is TRBV3-1, with 10 nucleotides matching TRBD1. V dropped 3 bases and J dropped 4; count of bases not matched to a gene: 3. Germline V gene sequence: CDR1 LGHDT, CDR2 YNNKEL (reference sequence). This CDR3 region has 15 residues. The CDR3 sequence is CASSQAGQGYNEQFF. The DNA for the CDR3 is TGTGCCAGCAGCCAGGCGGGACAGGGGTACAATGAGCAGTTCTTC.

This clonotype was seen only a few times. The chain is built from TRBV5-4 and TRBJ1-2; the match to TRBD1 covers 7 bases. Germline V gives CDR1 SGHNT, CDR2 YYREEE (reference sequence). The CDR3 totals 16 residues. V was clipped by 3 bases and J by 6 bases; unmatched bases: 14. CDR3 sequence (DNA): TGTGCCAGCAGCTCCGAGACAGGGCTGACAGCTAATGGCTACACCTTC. Encoded protein: CASSSETGLTANGYTF.

The chain uses TRBV5-1 and TRBJ1-1; D remains ambiguous. V was trimmed by 0 bases and J by 1 base, leaving 7 bases between them. Germline lookup yields CDR1 SGHRS and CDR2 YFSETQ. The CDR3 covers 14 residues. CDR3 sequence: CASSLEEKNTEAFF. In DNA form, the CDR3 reads TGCGCCAGCAGCTTGGAAGAAAAGAACACTGAAGCTTTCTTT.

This clonotype was seen a few times. This chain joins TRBV9 and TRBJ1-1, with 8 bases that match TRBD1. This CDR3 region has 14 residues. Trimming cost V 3 bases and J 5 bases; bases outside gene matches: 6. Germline V CDR1 and CDR2: SGDLS, YYNGEE. Here the CDR3 DNA reads TGTGCCAGCAGCGCCAGACAGGGGTTGACTGAAGCTTTCTTT. It encodes CASSARQGLTEAFF.